This is a list of T cell receptor beta chains from one sample in a study of beta chain features in type 1 diabetes. Assay: immunoSEQ multiplex PCR; the TCRdb copy retains only in-frame clones and omits some. In the table there are fewer than 200,000 clones, approximately 8.1% of which are singletons. The sample was central memory CD4+ T cells from blood. These receptors came from a man aged 18-30 years in good health. CDR3s include the opening cysteine and the closing phenylalanine or tryptophan. Fields, in order: clone size, V gene, D gene, J gene, CDR3 protein, CDR3 DNA. A D gene is named only where the DNA matches it firmly. The size field is filled for only some rows; it gives once, few, many or a size class.

clone_size: .; v_call: TRBV28; d_call: TRBD1; j_call: TRBJ1-2; cdr3_aa: CASSLQTGGDGYTF; cdr3_nt: TGTGCCAGCAGTTTACAGACAGGGGGCGACGGCTACACCTTC
clone_size: few; v_call: TRBV18; d_call: .; j_call: TRBJ2-3; cdr3_aa: CASSELADTQYF; cdr3_nt: TGTGCCAGCTCAGAACTAGCAGATACGCAGTATTTT
clone_size: few; v_call: TRBV18; d_call: TRBD1; j_call: TRBJ1-5; cdr3_aa: CASSLQGARQPQHF; cdr3_nt: TGTGCCAGCTCACTACAGGGGGCTCGTCAGCCCCAGCATTTT
clone_size: few; v_call: TRBV5-4; d_call: .; j_call: TRBJ1-1; cdr3_aa: CASSLDPRGNTEAFF; cdr3_nt: TGTGCCAGCAGCTTGGACCCCAGGGGGAACACTGAAGCTTTCTTT
clone_size: .; v_call: TRBV1; d_call: .; j_call: TRBJ1-5; cdr3_aa: CTSSHRGQGEVNQPQHF; cdr3_nt: TGCACCAGCAGCCACAGGGGGCAGGGAGAAGTCAATCAGCCCCAGCATTTT
clone_size: many; v_call: TRBV30; d_call: .; j_call: TRBJ2-7; cdr3_aa: CAWREPSGSSYEQYF; cdr3_nt: TGTGCCTGGAGAGAACCTTCTGGGAGCTCCTACGAGCAGTACTTC
clone_size: .; v_call: TRBV5-4; d_call: .; j_call: TRBJ2-3; cdr3_aa: CAIPKGTTGGTDTQYF; cdr3_nt: TGTGCCATCCCAAAAGGGACTACAGGGGGAACAGATACGCAGTATTTT
clone_size: few; v_call: TRBV18; d_call: .; j_call: TRBJ2-5; cdr3_aa: CASSPPYASETQYF; cdr3_nt: TGTGCCAGCTCACCACCTTACGCGTCAGAGACCCAGTACTTC
clone_size: few; v_call: TRBV7-9; d_call: TRBD2; j_call: TRBJ2-7; cdr3_aa: CASSLERREFDEQYF; cdr3_nt: TGTGCCAGCAGCTTAGAAAGGCGGGAGTTTGACGAGCAGTACTTC
clone_size: few; v_call: TRBV7-9; d_call: .; j_call: TRBJ1-5; cdr3_aa: CASSPTGRGNQPQHF; cdr3_nt: TGTGCCAGCAGCCCAACAGGGAGGGGCAATCAGCCCCAGCATTTT
clone_size: many; v_call: TRBV7-9; d_call: TRBD1; j_call: TRBJ1-2; cdr3_aa: CASSWTGVGYTF; cdr3_nt: TGTGCCAGCAGCTGGACAGGTGTGGGCTACACCTTC
clone_size: .; v_call: TRBV5-5; d_call: .; j_call: TRBJ2-7; cdr3_aa: CASSYREFSYEQYF; cdr3_nt: TGTGCCAGCAGCTACCGGGAATTCTCCTACGAGCAGTACTTC
clone_size: few; v_call: TRBV5-1; d_call: TRBD1; j_call: TRBJ2-5; cdr3_aa: CASTRDSGGLETQYF; cdr3_nt: TGCGCCAGCACCCGGGACAGCGGAGGTCTGGAGACCCAGTACTTC
clone_size: few; v_call: TRBV11-2; d_call: .; j_call: TRBJ1-2; cdr3_aa: CASSLEGDGYTF; cdr3_nt: TGTGCCAGCAGCTTAGAAGGGGATGGCTACACCTTC
clone_size: many; v_call: TRBV9; d_call: .; j_call: TRBJ2-2; cdr3_aa: CASSPRGQNTGELFF; cdr3_nt: TGTGCCAGCAGCCCAAGGGGACAGAACACCGGGGAGCTGTTTTTT
clone_size: few; v_call: TRBV28; d_call: .; j_call: TRBJ1-2; cdr3_aa: CASSLEFLGLGYGYTF; cdr3_nt: TGTGCCAGCAGTTTAGAGTTTCTGGGGCTGGGATATGGCTACACCTTC
clone_size: .; v_call: TRBV5-6; d_call: TRBD2; j_call: TRBJ2-1; cdr3_aa: CASSSLAASYNEQFF; cdr3_nt: TGTGCCAGCTCTTCTCTAGCGGCCTCCTACAATGAGCAGTTCTTC
clone_size: few; v_call: TRBV2; d_call: TRBD1; j_call: TRBJ2-2; cdr3_aa: CASSLGQGATGELFF; cdr3_nt: TGTGCCAGCAGCCTGGGACAGGGGGCGACCGGGGAGCTGTTTTTT
clone_size: few; v_call: TRBV28; d_call: .; j_call: TRBJ2-7; cdr3_aa: CATSGRSYEQYF; cdr3_nt: TGTGCCACCTCGGGTAGATCCTACGAGCAGTACTTC
clone_size: .; v_call: TRBV5-6; d_call: TRBD2; j_call: TRBJ2-7; cdr3_aa: CASSGWTSGRTYEQYF; cdr3_nt: TGTGCCAGCAGCGGCTGGACTAGCGGACGAACCTACGAGCAGTACTTC
clone_size: .; v_call: TRBV5-1; d_call: TRBD2; j_call: TRBJ2-7; cdr3_aa: CASTNNPGLAGGKQYF; cdr3_nt: TGCGCCAGCACTAACAATCCGGGACTAGCGGGAGGGAAGCAGTACTTC
clone_size: .; v_call: TRBV6-5; d_call: .; j_call: TRBJ1-5; cdr3_aa: CASSAGGGSNQPQHF; cdr3_nt: TGTGCCAGCAGTGCCGGTGGGGGGAGCAATCAGCCCCAGCATTTT
clone_size: few; v_call: TRBV7-8; d_call: .; j_call: TRBJ2-7; cdr3_aa: CASSPRQTPQEQYF; cdr3_nt: TGTGCCAGCAGCCCCAGACAGACCCCTCAGGAGCAGTACTTC
clone_size: .; v_call: TRBV5-6; d_call: .; j_call: TRBJ2-7; cdr3_aa: CASSWGQGAEYF; cdr3_nt: .
clone_size: .; v_call: TRBV11-2; d_call: .; j_call: TRBJ2-7; cdr3_aa: CASSLDVETHEQYF; cdr3_nt: TGTGCCAGCAGCTTAGATGTAGAAACCCACGAGCAGTACTTC
clone_size: .; v_call: TRBV10-3; d_call: TRBD1; j_call: TRBJ1-1; cdr3_aa: CAIGPRGLSEAFF; cdr3_nt: TGTGCCATCGGACCCAGGGGGCTCTCTGAAGCTTTCTTT